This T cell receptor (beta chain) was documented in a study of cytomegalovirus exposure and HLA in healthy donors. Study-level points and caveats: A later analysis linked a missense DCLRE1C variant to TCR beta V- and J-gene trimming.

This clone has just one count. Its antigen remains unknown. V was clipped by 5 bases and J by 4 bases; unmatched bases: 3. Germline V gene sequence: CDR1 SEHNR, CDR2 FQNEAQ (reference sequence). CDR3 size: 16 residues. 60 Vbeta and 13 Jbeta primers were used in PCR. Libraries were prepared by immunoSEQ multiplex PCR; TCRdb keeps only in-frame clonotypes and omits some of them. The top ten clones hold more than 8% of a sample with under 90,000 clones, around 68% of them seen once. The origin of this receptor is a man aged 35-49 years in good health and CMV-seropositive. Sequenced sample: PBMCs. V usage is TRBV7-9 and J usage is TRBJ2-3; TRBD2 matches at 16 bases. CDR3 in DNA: TGTGCCAGCAGCCCGGGACTAGCGGGAGGGGCAGATACGCAGTATTTT. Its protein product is CASSPGLAGGADTQYF.